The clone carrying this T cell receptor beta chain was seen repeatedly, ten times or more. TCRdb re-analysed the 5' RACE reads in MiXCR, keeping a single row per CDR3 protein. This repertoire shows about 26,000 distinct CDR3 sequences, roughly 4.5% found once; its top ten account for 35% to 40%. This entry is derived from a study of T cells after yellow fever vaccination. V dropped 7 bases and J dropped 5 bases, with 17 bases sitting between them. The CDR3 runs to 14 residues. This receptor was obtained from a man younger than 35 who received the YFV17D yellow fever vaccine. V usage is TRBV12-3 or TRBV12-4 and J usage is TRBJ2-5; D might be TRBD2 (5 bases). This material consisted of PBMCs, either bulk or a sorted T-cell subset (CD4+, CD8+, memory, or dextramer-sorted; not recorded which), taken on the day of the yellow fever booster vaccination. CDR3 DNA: TGTGCCAGCAACTATGGAGGTGTAAGCGAGACCCAGTACTTC. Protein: CASNYGGVSETQYF.